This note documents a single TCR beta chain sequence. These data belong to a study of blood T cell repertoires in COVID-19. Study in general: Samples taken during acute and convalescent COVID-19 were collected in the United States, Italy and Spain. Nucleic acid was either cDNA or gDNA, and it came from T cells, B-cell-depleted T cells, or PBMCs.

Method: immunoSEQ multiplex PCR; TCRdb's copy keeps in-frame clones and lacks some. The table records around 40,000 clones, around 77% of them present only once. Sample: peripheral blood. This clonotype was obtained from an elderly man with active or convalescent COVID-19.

This CDR3 reads CASSFRAGVAAFF. CDR3 DNA: TGTGCCAGCAGCTTCCGGGCCGGGGTTGCAGCTTTCTTT. V gene TRBV7-2 combines with J gene TRBJ1-1; D gene ambiguous. Germline CDR1 is SGHTA and CDR2 is FQGNSA. The CDR3 covers 13 residues. Deletions cut 3 bases from V and 10 bases from J, with 15 bases between.